This T cell receptor beta chain was obtained from a study of blood T cell repertoires in COVID-19. Recovery among Cohort 3 donors was established by two negative PCRs, clearance, or symptom resolution. Sequencing used immunoSEQ multiplex PCR; TCRdb keeps in-frame clones, though not all of them. This table holds under 150,000 clones, about 82% found once. The specimen was PBMCs or T cells enriched from blood (not recorded which). The clonotype originates from a woman between 40 and 55 years old who had recovered from COVID-19.

The CDR3 nucleotides are TGTGCCAGCTCACCGGACAGGGATTCACCCCTCCACTTT. It translates to CASSPDRDSPLHF. The gene calls are TRBV18 and TRBJ1-6, with 8 bases lining up with TRBD1. The CDR3 loop spans 13 amino acids. V shed 3 bases and J 8 bases; nucleotides not matched to a gene: 0. Germline loops: CDR1 KGHSH, CDR2 LQKENI.